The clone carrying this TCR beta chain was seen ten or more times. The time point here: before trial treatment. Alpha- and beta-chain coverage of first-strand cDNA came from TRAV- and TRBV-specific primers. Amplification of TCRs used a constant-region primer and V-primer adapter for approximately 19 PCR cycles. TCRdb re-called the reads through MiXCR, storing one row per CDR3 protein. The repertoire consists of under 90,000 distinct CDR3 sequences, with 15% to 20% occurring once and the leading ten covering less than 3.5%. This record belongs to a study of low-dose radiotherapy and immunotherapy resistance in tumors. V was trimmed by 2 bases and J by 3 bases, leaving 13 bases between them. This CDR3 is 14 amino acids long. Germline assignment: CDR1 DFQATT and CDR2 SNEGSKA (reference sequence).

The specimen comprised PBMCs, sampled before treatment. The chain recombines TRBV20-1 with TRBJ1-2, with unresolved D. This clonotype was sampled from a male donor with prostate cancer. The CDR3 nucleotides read TGCAGTGCTAGACCCTTCTTGGCGTACTATGGCTACACCTTC. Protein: CSARPFLAYYGYTF.